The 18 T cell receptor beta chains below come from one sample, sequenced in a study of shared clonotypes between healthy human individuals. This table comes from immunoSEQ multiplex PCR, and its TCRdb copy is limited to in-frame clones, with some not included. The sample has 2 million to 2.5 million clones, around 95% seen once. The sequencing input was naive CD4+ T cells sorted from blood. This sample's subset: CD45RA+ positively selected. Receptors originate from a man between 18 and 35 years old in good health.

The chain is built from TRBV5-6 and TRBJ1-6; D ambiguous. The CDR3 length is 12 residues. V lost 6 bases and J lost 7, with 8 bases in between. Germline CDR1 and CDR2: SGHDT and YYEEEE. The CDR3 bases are TGTGCCAGCAACTTAGGAAATTCACCCCTCCACTTT. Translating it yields CASNLGNSPLHF.

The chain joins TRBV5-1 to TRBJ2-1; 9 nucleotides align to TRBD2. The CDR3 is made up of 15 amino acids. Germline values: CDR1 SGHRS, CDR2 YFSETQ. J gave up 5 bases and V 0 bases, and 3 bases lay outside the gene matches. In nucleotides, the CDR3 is TGCGCCAGCAGCTTGGTTCAGCGGGGGGACAATGAGCAGTTCTTC. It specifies CASSLVQRGDNEQFF.

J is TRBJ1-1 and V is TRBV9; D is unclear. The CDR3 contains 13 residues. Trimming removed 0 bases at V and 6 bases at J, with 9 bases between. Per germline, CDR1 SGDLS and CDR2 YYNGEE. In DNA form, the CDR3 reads TGTGCCAGCAGCGTAGCGATAGGAGCTGAAGCTTTCTTT. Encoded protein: CASSVAIGAEAFF. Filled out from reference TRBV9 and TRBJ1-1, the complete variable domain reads DSGVTQTPKHLITATGQRVTLRCSPRSGDLSVYWYQQSLDQGLQFLIQYYNGEERAKGNILERFSAQQFPDLHSELNLSSLELGDSALYFCASSVAIGAEAFFGQGTRLTVV.

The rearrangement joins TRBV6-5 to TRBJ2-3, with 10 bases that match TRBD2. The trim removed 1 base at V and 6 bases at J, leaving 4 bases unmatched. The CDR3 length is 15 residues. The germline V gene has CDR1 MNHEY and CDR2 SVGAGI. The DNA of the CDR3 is TGTGCCAGCAGTTACTTCCTAGCGGGAGAGGATACGCAGTATTTT. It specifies CASSYFLAGEDTQYF.

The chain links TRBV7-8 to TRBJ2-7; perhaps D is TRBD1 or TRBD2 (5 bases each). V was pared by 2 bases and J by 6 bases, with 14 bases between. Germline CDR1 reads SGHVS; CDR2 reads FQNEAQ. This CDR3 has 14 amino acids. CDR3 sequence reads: CASSLRPTGLEQYF. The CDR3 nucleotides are TGTGCCAGCAGCTTAAGACCGACGGGGCTCGAGCAGTACTTC.

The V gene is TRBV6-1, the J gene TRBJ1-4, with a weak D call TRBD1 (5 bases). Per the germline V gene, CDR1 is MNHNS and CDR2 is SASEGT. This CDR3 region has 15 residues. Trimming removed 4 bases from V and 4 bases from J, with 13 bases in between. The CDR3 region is CASSGSGLYNEKLFF. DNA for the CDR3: TGTGCCAGCAGTGGCTCGGGACTCTATAATGAAAAACTGTTTTTT.

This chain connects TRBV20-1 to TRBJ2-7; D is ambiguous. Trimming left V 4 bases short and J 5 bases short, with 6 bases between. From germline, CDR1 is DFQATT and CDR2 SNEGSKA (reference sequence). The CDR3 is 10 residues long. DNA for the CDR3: TGCAGTGCTAAAAAAGACGAGCAGTACTTC. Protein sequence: CSAKKDEQYF.

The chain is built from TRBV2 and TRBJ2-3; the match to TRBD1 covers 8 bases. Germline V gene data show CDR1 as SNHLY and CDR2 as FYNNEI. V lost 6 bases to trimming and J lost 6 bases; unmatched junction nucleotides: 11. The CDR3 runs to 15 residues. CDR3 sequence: CASRSDRVVLDTQYF. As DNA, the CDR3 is TGTGCCAGCAGATCGGACAGGGTCGTTTTGGATACGCAGTATTTT. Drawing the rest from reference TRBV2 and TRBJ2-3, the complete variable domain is EPEVTQTPSHQVTQMGQEVILRCVPISNHLYFYWYRQILGQKVEFLVSFYNNEISEKSEIFDDQFSVERPDGSNFTLKIRSTKLEDSAMYFCASRSDRVVLDTQYFGPGTRLTVL.

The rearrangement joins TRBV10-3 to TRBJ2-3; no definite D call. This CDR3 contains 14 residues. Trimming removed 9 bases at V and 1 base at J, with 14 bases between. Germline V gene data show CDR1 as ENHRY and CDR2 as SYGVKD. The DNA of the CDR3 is TGTGCCATAAACTGGGCGGAAGGCACAGATACGCAGTATTTT. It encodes CAINWAEGTDTQYF.

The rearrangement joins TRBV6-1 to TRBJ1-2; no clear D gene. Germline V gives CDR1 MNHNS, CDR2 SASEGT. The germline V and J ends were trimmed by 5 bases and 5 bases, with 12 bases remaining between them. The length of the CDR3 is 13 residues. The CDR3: CASSFGSDYGYTF. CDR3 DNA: TGTGCCAGCAGTTTCGGATCAGATTATGGCTACACCTTC.

DNA for the CDR3: TGTGCCAGCAGTTTAAAGATCCCGGGACAGCTGTTTTTT. Translating gives CASSLKIPGQLFF. V is TRBV28 and J is TRBJ1-4; 7 bases match TRBD1. Germline CDR1 is MDHEN and CDR2 is SYDVKM. The V gene end was trimmed by 2 bases and the J gene end by 14 bases; junction bases not matched to a gene: 8. This CDR3 spans 13 amino acids.

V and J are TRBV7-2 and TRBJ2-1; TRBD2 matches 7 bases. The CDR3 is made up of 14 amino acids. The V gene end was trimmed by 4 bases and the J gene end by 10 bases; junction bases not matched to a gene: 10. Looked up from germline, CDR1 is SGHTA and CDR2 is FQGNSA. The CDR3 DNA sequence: TGTGCCAGCAGCTCGCCCACTAGCGTAGGAGAGCAGTTCTTC. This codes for CASSSPTSVGEQFF.

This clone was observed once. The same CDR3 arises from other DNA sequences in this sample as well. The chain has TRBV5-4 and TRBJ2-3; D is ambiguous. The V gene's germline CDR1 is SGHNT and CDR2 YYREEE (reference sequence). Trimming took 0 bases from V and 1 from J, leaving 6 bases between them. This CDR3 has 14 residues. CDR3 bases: TGTGCCAGCAGCTTGGATCGGGGCACAGATACGCAGTATTTT. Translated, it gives CASSLDRGTDTQYF.

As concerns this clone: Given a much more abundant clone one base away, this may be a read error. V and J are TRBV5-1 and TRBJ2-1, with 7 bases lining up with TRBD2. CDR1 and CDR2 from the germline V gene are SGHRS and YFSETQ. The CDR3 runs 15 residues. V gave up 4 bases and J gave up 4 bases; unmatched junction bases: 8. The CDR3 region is CASSPGLADYNEQFF. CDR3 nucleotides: TGCGCCAGCAGCCCGGGGCTAGCGGATTACAATGAGCAGTTCTTC.

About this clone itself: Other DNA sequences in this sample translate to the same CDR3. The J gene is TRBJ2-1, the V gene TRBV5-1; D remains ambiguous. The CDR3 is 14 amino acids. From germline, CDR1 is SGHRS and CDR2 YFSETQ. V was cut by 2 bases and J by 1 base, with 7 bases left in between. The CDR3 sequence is CASSLGPSYNEQFF. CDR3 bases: TGCGCCAGCAGCTTAGGGCCATCCTACAATGAGCAGTTCTTC.

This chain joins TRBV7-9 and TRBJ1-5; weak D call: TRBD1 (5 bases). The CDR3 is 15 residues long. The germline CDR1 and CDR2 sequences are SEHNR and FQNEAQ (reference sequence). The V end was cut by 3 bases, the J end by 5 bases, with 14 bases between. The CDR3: CASSLDGGPHQPQHF. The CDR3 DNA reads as TGTGCCAGCAGCTTGGACGGGGGTCCACATCAGCCCCAGCATTTT.

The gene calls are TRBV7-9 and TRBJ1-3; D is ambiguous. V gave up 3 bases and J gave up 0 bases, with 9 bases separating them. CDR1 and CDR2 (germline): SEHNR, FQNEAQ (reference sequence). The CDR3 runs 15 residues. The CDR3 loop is CASSFLGNSGNTIYF. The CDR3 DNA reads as TGTGCCAGCAGCTTCTTAGGGAACTCTGGAAACACCATATATTTT.

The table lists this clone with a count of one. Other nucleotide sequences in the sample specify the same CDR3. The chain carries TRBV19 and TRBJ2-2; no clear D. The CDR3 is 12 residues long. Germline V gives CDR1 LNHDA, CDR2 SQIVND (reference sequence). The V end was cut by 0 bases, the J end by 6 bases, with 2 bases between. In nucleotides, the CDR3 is TGTGCCAGTAGTATAGATCCCGGGGAGCTGTTTTTT. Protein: CASSIDPGELFF.